This T cell receptor (beta chain) was identified during a study of prognosis after radiotherapy for stage I lung cancer. There are 14 residues in the CDR3. CDR1 and CDR2 from the germline V gene are SGHNT and YYREEE (reference sequence). The germline V and J ends were trimmed by 6 bases and 3 bases, with 15 bases remaining between them. This clonotype was observed at least ten times. Amplification of the TCR beta CDR3 (from genomic DNA) was done by two-round multiplex PCR. First-round PCR employed TRBV- and TRBJ-specific primers for each gene. TCRdb used MiXCR to reprocess the multiplex PCR reads, holding one entry per CDR3 protein. Counted here are 13,000 to 15,000 distinct CDR3 sequences, 37% occurring once; the ten biggest clones make up around two fifths.

This TCR was recovered from a donor aged 50 or older with non-small cell lung cancer. The V and J genes are TRBV5-4 and TRBJ1-2; the D gene is possibly TRBD1 (5 bases). The sequences come from PBMCs, collected before or after stereotactic body radiation therapy (not recorded which). CDR3 loop: CASTSFDRYYGYTF. CDR3 nucleotides: TGTGCCAGCACCAGCTTCGACAGATACTATGGCTACACCTTC.